Following are 14 T cell receptor beta chains from one sample sequenced in a study of T cells in localized non-small cell lung cancer (dated by TCRdb to 2020 to 2022). The library was built by means of the immunoSEQ multiplex PCR assay. TCRdb carries this immuneACCESS record with in-frame sequences only. Its versions omit some clonotypes, under half of them owing to an unresolved V gene in the studies checked, with the rest unexplained. The sample records approximately 13,000 clones, more than 70% of which are singletons. Of the sample, around 2.5% falls within the top ten clones. Sequencing used peripheral blood mononuclear cells, obtained before any cancer treatment. The source of these receptors is a man aged 40 to 75 with stage III lung adenocarcinoma.

The chain has TRBV19 and TRBJ2-3; 9 bases match TRBD2. Germline V gene lookup returns CDR1 LNHDA and CDR2 SQIVND (reference sequence). This CDR3 contains 14 residues. The V segment lost 9 bases and the J segment 3 bases; nucleotides outside the gene matches: 7. This CDR3 is CARLAGAMTDTQYF. As DNA, the CDR3 is TGTGCCAGGTTAGCGGGAGCTATGACAGATACGCAGTATTTT.

The chain employs TRBV18 and TRBJ2-3, with D perhaps given as TRBD1 or TRBD2 (5 bases each). CDR1 and CDR2 (germline): KGHSH, LQKENI. The CDR3 length is 13 residues. The ends were cut back, 6 bases at V and 6 bases at J, with 13 bases in the middle. This CDR3 is CASSLREGDTQYF. The CDR3 region has the DNA TGTGCCAGCTCTCTCCGAGAGGGGGATACGCAGTATTTT.

This chain joins TRBV7-9 and TRBJ2-1; D is possibly TRBD2 (6 bases). V was pared by 6 bases and J by 10 bases, with 19 bases between. This CDR3 comprises 14 residues. Germline CDR1 reads SEHNR; CDR2 reads FQNEAQ (reference sequence). The CDR3 loop reads CASRLGGAGFEQFF. The CDR3 DNA is TGTGCCAGCAGGCTAGGAGGGGCCGGGTTCGAGCAGTTCTTC.

This chain connects TRBV14 to TRBJ1-1, with a tentative D call TRBD1 (5 bases). Germline loops: CDR1 SGHDN, CDR2 FVKESK. The CDR3 runs 14 residues. Trimming took off 4 bases at V and 2 bases at J, with 11 bases between the two ends. Here the CDR3 DNA reads TGTGCCAGCAGCCCATGGGACTCAAACACTGAAGCTTTCTTT. This sequence encodes CASSPWDSNTEAFF. The full variable domain, in which reference TRBV14 and TRBJ1-1 provide the parts outside the CDR3, is EAGVTQFPSHSVIEKGQTVTLRCDPISGHDNLYWYRRVMGKEIKFLLHFVKESKQDESGMPNNRFLAERTGGTYSTLKVQPAELEDSGVYFCASSPWDSNTEAFFGQGTRLTVV.

The chain uses TRBV6-6 and TRBJ1-1; no definite D call. CDR1 is MNHNY, CDR2 SVGAGI, per germline (reference sequence). With 0 bases removed from V and 2 bases from J, the gap between germline ends came to 1 base. The CDR3 runs 12 residues. CDR3 sequence: CASSYSNTEAFF. CDR3 nucleotides: TGTGCCAGCAGTTACTCAAACACTGAAGCTTTCTTT.

This chain links TRBV29-1 with TRBJ1-1; no reliable D call. The CDR3 loop spans 11 amino acids. CDR1 SQVTM and CDR2 ANQGSEA come from the germline V gene. V lost 6 bases and J lost 7, with 12 bases in between. The CDR3 nucleotides read TGCAGCGTCTGGCGGGAGAATGAAGCTTTCTTT. Amino acid sequence: CSVWRENEAFF.

The chain combines TRBV30 with TRBJ2-5; 12 nucleotides align to TRBD2. The CDR3 sequence is 13 residues long. Trimming at V came to 4 bases and at J to 4 bases, leaving 1 base not matched to a gene. The germline gives CDR1 GTSNPN, CDR2 SVGIG (reference sequence). The DNA of the CDR3 is TGTGCCTGGACTAGCGGGAGGGGAGAGACCCAGTACTTC. Protein product: CAWTSGRGETQYF.

This clone turned up a few times. The rearrangement links TRBV19 to TRBJ2-7, with TRBD1 matching 10 bases. The germline V gene encodes CDR1 LNHDA and CDR2 SQIVND (reference sequence). This CDR3 has 15 residues. V shed 9 bases, J shed 4 bases, and the junction held 12 bases outside the gene matches. As DNA, the CDR3 is TGTGCCAGCAAGAAGACGGGACAGGGGCGTTACGAGCAGTACTTC. Translation gives CASKKTGQGRYEQYF.

By share, this clone ranks as medium-sized. The J gene is TRBJ1-2, the V gene TRBV19, with a weak D call TRBD1 (5 bases). V was shortened by 3 bases and J by 7 bases, with 15 bases between the two germline ends. This CDR3 has 14 residues. Germline V gene data show CDR1 as LNHDA and CDR2 as SQIVND (reference sequence). CDR3 amino acids: CASSMMHRPVGYTF. Here the CDR3 DNA reads TGTGCCAGTAGTATGATGCACAGGCCCGTTGGCTACACCTTC. Combining the CDR3 with reference TRBV19 and TRBJ1-2 gives the whole variable domain DGGITQSPKYLFRKEGQNVTLSCEQNLNHDAMYWYRQDPGQGLRLIYYSQIVNDFQKGDIAEGYSVSREKKESFPLTVTSAQKNPTAFYLCASSMMHRPVGYTFGSGTRLTVV.

This clone has just a few counts. The V and J genes are TRBV7-8 and TRBJ2-5, with TRBD1 matching over 7 bases. Germline V gene lookup returns CDR1 SGHVS and CDR2 FQNEAQ. Trimming cost V 4 bases and J 5 bases; bases outside gene matches: 10. The CDR3 length is 15 residues. CDR3 sequence reads: CASSSYGDRVETQYF. As DNA, the CDR3 is TGTGCCAGCAGCTCCTATGGCGACAGGGTGGAGACCCAGTACTTC. Variable domain in full (rest from reference TRBV7-8 and TRBJ2-5): GAGVSQSPRYKVAKRGQDVALRCDPISGHVSLFWYQQALGQGPEFLTYFQNEAQLDKSGLPSDRFFAERPEGSVSTLKIQRTQQEDSAVYLCASSSYGDRVETQYFGPGTRLLVL.

The gene calls are TRBV7-9 and TRBJ1-1; D uncertain. Trimming removed 1 base at V and 10 bases at J, with 10 bases between. The CDR3 sequence is 12 residues long. Per germline, CDR1 SEHNR and CDR2 FQNEAQ (reference sequence). CDR3 protein: CASSLVSLGAFF. In nucleotides, the CDR3 is TGTGCCAGCAGCTTAGTTAGTTTGGGAGCTTTCTTT.

The chain combines TRBV28 with TRBJ1-1; D is unresolved. V was pared by 6 bases and J by 4 bases, with 9 bases between. The CDR3 runs 12 residues. Germline V gene sequence: CDR1 MDHEN, CDR2 SYDVKM. CDR3 in amino acids: CASRVSGTEAFF. Written as DNA, the CDR3 is TGTGCCAGCAGAGTGTCGGGCACTGAAGCTTTCTTT. Using reference TRBV28 and TRBJ1-1 for the parts outside the CDR3, the full variable domain is DVKVTQSSRYLVKRTGEKVFLECVQDMDHENMFWYRQDPGLGLRLIYFSYDVKMKEKGDIPEGYSVSREKKERFSLILESASTNQTSMYLCASRVSGTEAFFGQGTRLTVV.

The J gene is TRBJ2-7, the V gene TRBV14; TRBD2 aligns across 8 bases. The CDR3 covers 15 residues. Germline lookup yields CDR1 SGHDN and CDR2 FVKESK. After removal of 1 base from V and 3 bases from J, the junction contained 5 bases not matched to a gene. CDR3 bases: TGTGCCAGCAGCCAAGTTAGCGGGATCCGCTACGAGCAGTACTTC. This sequence encodes CASSQVSGIRYEQYF.

In DNA form, the CDR3 reads TGTGCCAGCACCTCTGGCGAGCAGTACTTC. This translates into CASTSGEQYF. The rearrangement joins TRBV2 to TRBJ2-7, with D hard to call. The germline V gene encodes CDR1 SNHLY and CDR2 FYNNEI. The CDR3 totals 10 residues. V lost 7 bases and J 6 bases, leaving 7 bases between the germline ends.